Listed below are T cell receptor beta chains from one sample, sequenced in a study of shared clonotypes between healthy human individuals. Only in-frame clones appear in the TCRdb table, and some are missing; sequencing was by immunoSEQ multiplex PCR. The sample yields over a million clones, roughly 95% seen once. Sequencing was done on a sample of naive CD4+ T cells sorted from blood. The source of these receptors is a man aged 25-45 years in good health. CDR3s include the opening cysteine and the closing phenylalanine or tryptophan. Each record gives: V gene, J gene, D gene, clone size, CDR3 protein, CDR3 DNA. A D gene is named only where the DNA matches it firmly. Expanded clones get a size class; other rows say once, few or many, or leave the size out.

TRBV18	TRBJ2-5	TRBD1	-	CASSTGTAGGTQYF	TGTGCCAGCTCCACCGGGACAGCAGGAGGGACCCAGTACTTC
TRBV20-1	TRBJ2-7	-	-	CSGVRVYEQYF	TGCAGTGGGGTCAGGGTCTACGAGCAGTACTTC
TRBV5-1	TRBJ1-3	-	-	CASSLDSGNTIYF	TGCGCCAGCAGCTTAGACAGCGGAAACACCATATATTTT
TRBV10-1	TRBJ2-7	TRBD2	-	CASSEGLAGVYEQYF	TGCGCCAGCAGTGAAGGACTAGCGGGAGTTTACGAGCAGTACTTC
TRBV5-6	TRBJ2-3	-	-	CASSLGVGTDTQYF	TGTGCCAGCAGCTTGGGTGTGGGTACAGATACGCAGTATTTT
TRBV7-2	TRBJ2-7	TRBD2	-	CASSEGLAGVYEQYF	TGTGCCAGCAGCGAGGGACTAGCGGGAGTTTACGAGCAGTACTTC
TRBV20-1	TRBJ1-1	-	-	CSATTGLGAFF	TGCAGTGCAACGACAGGACTTGGGGCTTTCTTT
TRBV28	TRBJ1-5	-	-	CASSLPVPGADQPQHF	TGTGCCAGCAGTTTACCCGTTCCGGGGGCAGATCAGCCCCAGCATTTT
TRBV28	TRBJ2-7	-	-	CASSFPTDRRAGSYEQYF	TGTGCCAGCAGTTTCCCCACGGACCGGAGGGCCGGCAGCTACGAGCAGTACTTC
TRBV6-5	TRBJ1-1	-	-	CASSWGSDTEAFF	TGTGCCAGCAGTTGGGGGAGTGACACTGAAGCTTTCTTT
TRBV7-2	TRBJ1-4	-	-	CASSLAGSNEKLFF	TGTGCCAGCAGCTTAGCTGGCAGTAATGAAAAACTGTTTTTT
TRBV7-2	TRBJ2-7	-	once	CASSSGPYEQYF	TGTGCCAGCAGCTCGGGACCGTACGAGCAGTACTTC
TRBV7-2	TRBJ2-1	-	-	CASSLAGGIYNEQFF	TGTGCCAGCAGCTTAGCGGGAGGAATTTACAATGAGCAGTTCTTC
TRBV20-1	TRBJ1-2	-	-	CSAPFRYGYTF	TGCAGTGCTCCCTTCCGGTATGGCTACACCTTC
TRBV20-1	TRBJ2-7	-	-	CSGGPSYEQYF	TGCAGTGGAGGGCCTTCCTACGAGCAGTACTTC
TRBV25-1	TRBJ1-2	TRBD1	-	CASSAGQNYGYTF	TGTGCCAGCAGTGCGGGACAGAACTATGGCTACACCTTC
TRBV11-1	TRBJ2-7	-	-	CASSFVVRGTSYEQYF	TGTGCCAGCAGCTTTGTGGTCAGGGGTACTTCCTACGAGCAGTACTTC
TRBV5-4	TRBJ1-2	TRBD1	-	CASSRDSLRGYTF	TGTGCCAGCAGCCGGGACAGTTTGCGCGGCTACACCTTC
TRBV11-2	TRBJ1-5	-	-	CASSLDGVGNQPQHF	TGTGCCAGCAGCTTAGACGGGGTGGGCAATCAGCCCCAGCATTTT
TRBV28	TRBJ2-3	TRBD2	-	CASRDSGRALGTQYF	TGTGCCAGCAGAGATAGCGGGAGGGCCCTGGGTACGCAGTATTTT
TRBV19	TRBJ2-7	-	-	CASSIGYRTKIGDEQYF	TGTGCCAGTAGTATAGGGTATCGGACAAAGATAGGAGACGAGCAGTACTTC
TRBV5-1	TRBJ2-1	-	-	CASSHQPTFSSYNEQFF	TGCGCCAGCAGCCATCAACCCACGTTTAGCTCCTACAATGAGCAGTTCTTC
TRBV18	TRBJ2-7	-	-	CASSTGGSELSFSYEQYF	TGTGCCAGCTCAACCGGCGGTTCGGAGCTCTCCTTTTCCTACGAGCAGTACTTC
TRBV9	TRBJ2-6	-	-	CASSVSGAGANVLTF	TGTGCCAGCAGCGTAAGTGGGGCTGGGGCCAACGTCCTGACTTTC
TRBV18	TRBJ2-5	TRBD2	-	CASAKYGGRAERETQYF	TGTGCCAGCGCTAAATACGGCGGGAGGGCCGAGAGAGAGACCCAGTACTTC
TRBV7-6	TRBJ1-5	-	-	CASSPTSNQPQHF	TGTGCCAGCAGCCCGACTAGCAATCAGCCCCAGCATTTT
TRBV6-1	TRBJ1-5	TRBD1	-	CASSGTGGLNQPQHF	TGTGCCAGCAGTGGGACAGGCGGCCTTAATCAGCCCCAGCATTTT
TRBV7-9	TRBJ2-7	TRBD1	-	CASSLGDREAPEQYF	TGTGCCAGCAGCTTAGGCGACAGGGAAGCACCCGAGCAGTACTTC
TRBV6-5	TRBJ2-2	-	once	CASSYFPSGELFF	TGTGCCAGCAGTTACTTCCCGTCCGGGGAGCTGTTTTTT
TRBV19	TRBJ1-5	TRBD1	-	CASSGGQRSNQPQHF	TGTGCCAGTAGTGGGGGACAGAGAAGCAATCAGCCCCAGCATTTT
TRBV11-2	TRBJ1-2	TRBD1	-	CASSLAPDREYGYTF	TGTGCCAGCAGCCTCGCCCCCGACAGGGAATATGGCTACACCTTC
TRBV28	TRBJ2-5	TRBD1	-	CASSFKKGARETQYF	TGTGCCAGCAGTTTCAAAAAGGGGGCCAGAGAGACCCAGTACTTC
TRBV9	TRBJ2-5	TRBD1	-	CASSVGARQGETQYF	TGTGCCAGCAGCGTAGGGGCCCGACAGGGGGAGACCCAGTACTTC
TRBV7-9	TRBJ2-7	TRBD1	-	CASSVGQSSYEQYF	TGTGCCAGCAGCGTGGGACAGAGCTCCTACGAGCAGTACTTC
TRBV28	TRBJ2-7	TRBD1	-	CASSIQGPALEQYF	TGTGCCAGCAGTATACAGGGGCCCGCTCTCGAGCAGTACTTC
TRBV7-8	TRBJ2-3	-	once	CASSKTSPTDTQYF	TGTGCCAGCAGCAAAACTAGTCCCACAGATACGCAGTATTTT
TRBV7-9	TRBJ1-1	-	-	CASSWVGGRSAFF	TGTGCCAGCAGCTGGGTTGGGGGGCGGAGTGCTTTCTTT
TRBV2	TRBJ1-1	-	-	CASSEWFRATEAFF	TGTGCCAGCAGTGAGTGGTTCAGGGCCACTGAAGCTTTCTTT
TRBV19	TRBJ2-6	-	-	CASSTKDGYSGANVLTF	TGTGCCAGTAGTACAAAGGACGGATACTCTGGGGCCAACGTCCTGACTTTC
TRBV5-1	TRBJ1-4	-	-	CASSFSTGLREKLFF	TGCGCCAGCAGCTTCTCGACGGGGCTTAGGGAAAAACTGTTTTTT
TRBV5-1	TRBJ2-6	-	-	CASSGPGPHSGANVLTF	TGCGCCAGCAGCGGTCCGGGACCACACTCTGGGGCCAACGTCCTGACTTTC
TRBV5-1	TRBJ2-1	TRBD2	-	CASANLAGAANEQFF	TGCGCCAGCGCTAATCTAGCGGGAGCGGCCAATGAGCAGTTCTTC
TRBV5-4	TRBJ2-1	TRBD2	-	CASSPGGGGASYNEQFF	TGTGCCAGCAGCCCGGGCGGGGGGGGAGCCTCCTACAATGAGCAGTTCTTC
TRBV18	TRBJ1-1	TRBD1	-	CASSLNRGRDTEAFF	TGTGCCAGCTCACTCAACAGGGGGCGCGACACTGAAGCTTTCTTT
TRBV9	TRBJ2-7	-	-	CASSPQQGGISYEQYF	TGTGCCAGCAGCCCACAGCAGGGGGGAATCTCCTACGAGCAGTACTTC
TRBV9	TRBJ2-5	TRBD1	-	CASSVSTGQGQETQYF	TGTGCCAGCAGCGTAAGCACCGGACAGGGCCAAGAGACCCAGTACTTC
TRBV5-1	TRBJ2-7	-	-	CASRSSGRQYEQYF	TGCGCCAGCCGGAGCTCGGGCAGACAGTACGAGCAGTACTTC
TRBV7-9	TRBJ2-3	-	once	CASSLGYETDTQYF	TGTGCCAGCAGCTTAGGTTACGAGACTGATACGCAGTATTTT
TRBV6-5	TRBJ2-5	TRBD1	-	CASSGTVGQETQYF	TGTGCCAGCAGTGGGACAGTTGGTCAAGAGACCCAGTACTTC
TRBV20-1	TRBJ2-3	-	-	CSAGSSDTQYF	TGCAGTGCCGGGTCGTCAGATACGCAGTATTTT
TRBV7-2	TRBJ2-3	TRBD2	-	CASSLGAGARGDTQYF	TGTGCCAGCAGCTTAGGGGCGGGAGCCCGGGGAGATACGCAGTATTTT
TRBV9	TRBJ2-2	-	-	CASSVTARPGGELFF	TGTGCCAGCAGCGTAACGGCCAGGCCTGGGGGGGAGCTGTTTTTT
TRBV11-2	TRBJ2-4	-	-	CASSLDRENIQYF	TGTGCCAGCAGCTTAGATCGAGAAAACATTCAGTACTTC
TRBV12-2	TRBJ2-3	-	once	CASRQESPPGTQYF	TGTGCAAGTCGCCAGGAATCCCCACCGGGTACGCAGTATTTT
TRBV5-8	TRBJ1-5	TRBD1	-	CASSLDRALYSNQPQHF	TGTGCCAGCAGCCTAGACAGGGCGCTATATAGCAATCAGCCCCAGCATTTT
TRBV2	TRBJ2-1	-	-	CASRDRPYNEQFF	TGTGCCAGCAGGGACAGACCCTACAATGAGCAGTTCTTC
TRBV7-9	TRBJ1-1	-	-	CASSLPGSTEAFF	TGTGCCAGCAGCTTACCAGGGAGCACTGAAGCTTTCTTT
TRBV5-1	TRBJ1-1	-	-	CASSSTGNAEAFF	TGCGCCAGCAGCTCCACAGGGAATGCTGAAGCTTTCTTT